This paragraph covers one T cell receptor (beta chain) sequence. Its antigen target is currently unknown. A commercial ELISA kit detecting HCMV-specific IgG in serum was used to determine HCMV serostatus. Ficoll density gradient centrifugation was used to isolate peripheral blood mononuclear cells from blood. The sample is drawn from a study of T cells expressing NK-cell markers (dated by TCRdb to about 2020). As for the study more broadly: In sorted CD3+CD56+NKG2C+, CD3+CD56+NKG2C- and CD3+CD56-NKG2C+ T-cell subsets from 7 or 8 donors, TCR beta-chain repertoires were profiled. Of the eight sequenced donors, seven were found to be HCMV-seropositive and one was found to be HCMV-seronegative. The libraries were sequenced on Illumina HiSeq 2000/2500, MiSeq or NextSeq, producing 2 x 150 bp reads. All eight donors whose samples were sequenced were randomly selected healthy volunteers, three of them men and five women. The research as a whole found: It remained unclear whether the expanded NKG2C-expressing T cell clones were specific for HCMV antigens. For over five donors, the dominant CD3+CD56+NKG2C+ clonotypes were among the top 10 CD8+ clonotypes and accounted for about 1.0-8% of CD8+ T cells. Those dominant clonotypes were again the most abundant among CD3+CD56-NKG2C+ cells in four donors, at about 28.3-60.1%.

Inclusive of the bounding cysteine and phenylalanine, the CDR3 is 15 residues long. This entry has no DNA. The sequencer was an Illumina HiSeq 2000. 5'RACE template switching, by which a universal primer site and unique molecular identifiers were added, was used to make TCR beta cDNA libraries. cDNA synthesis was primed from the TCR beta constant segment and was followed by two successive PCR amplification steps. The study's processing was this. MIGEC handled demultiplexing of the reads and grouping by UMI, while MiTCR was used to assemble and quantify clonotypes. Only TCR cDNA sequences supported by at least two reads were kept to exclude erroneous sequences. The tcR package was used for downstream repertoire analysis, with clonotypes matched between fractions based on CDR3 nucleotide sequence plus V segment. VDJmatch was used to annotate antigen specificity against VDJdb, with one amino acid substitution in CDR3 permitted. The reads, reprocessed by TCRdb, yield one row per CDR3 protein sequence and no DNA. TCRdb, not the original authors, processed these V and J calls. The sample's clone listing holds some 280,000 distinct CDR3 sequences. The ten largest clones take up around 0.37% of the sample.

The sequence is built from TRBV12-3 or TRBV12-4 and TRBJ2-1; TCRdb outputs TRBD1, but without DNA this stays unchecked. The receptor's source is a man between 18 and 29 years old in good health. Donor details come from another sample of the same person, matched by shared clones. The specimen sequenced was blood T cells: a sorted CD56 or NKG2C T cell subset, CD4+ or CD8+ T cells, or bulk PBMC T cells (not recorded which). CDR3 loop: CASSRRLIRGWEQFF.